This T cell receptor beta chain stems from a study of cytomegalovirus exposure and HLA in healthy donors. On this clone: Its target is unknown.

General study points: Most TCR beta V segments were productive about 90% or about 30% of the time in an earlier analysis. In a later analysis, more than 15,000 TCR beta sequences were associated with HLA alleles at 0.05 false discovery rate.

The study ran its PCR with 60 Vbeta and 13 Jbeta primers. TCRdb's table, derived via immunoSEQ multiplex PCR, lists solely in-frame clones and lacks some. The data show over 150,000 clones, with approximately 84% seen just once and around 2.6% held by the top ten. CDR1 is MNHNY and CDR2 is SVGAGI in the germline V gene (reference sequence). V shed 0 bases, J shed 4 bases, and the junction held 0 bases outside the gene matches. This CDR3 has 14 residues. Sequenced: PBMCs. The source of this sequence is a man aged 25 to 40 in good health and CMV-seropositive. This rearrangement joins TRBV6-6 to TRBJ1-2; TRBD1 agrees at 9 bases. DNA of the CDR3: TGTGCCAGCAGTTACTCGACAGGGGGCTATGGCTACACCTTC. Its translation: CASSYSTGGYGYTF.